The present T cell receptor (beta chain) was sequenced within a study of response to subunit inactivated influenza vaccine. Study-wide points: After each seasonal influenza vaccination, few new T cells are recruited, the authors suggested.

V lost 1 base, J lost 3 bases, and 11 bases lay in between. This CDR3 spans 15 amino acids. Germline CDR1 SGDLS, CDR2 YYNGEE. To note about this clonotype: Its antigen is unknown.

Using its own MiXCR run on the RT-PCR reads, TCRdb lists one record per CDR3 protein. Of about 700,000 distinct CDR3 sequences in the sample, 11% to 15% are singletons; the top ten hold approximately 6.5%. This clonotype was obtained from a man aged 45-65 years who received an inactivated influenza vaccine. Sequences were derived from PBMCs from blood, sampled 14 days before vaccination. This sequence joins TRBV9 and TRBJ2-4, with a weak D call TRBD2 (6 bases). The CDR3 region has the DNA TGTGCCAGCAGCGTAAGCTGGGAGGTCAAAAACATTCAGTACTTC. This translates into CASSVSWEVKNIQYF. The whole variable domain, remainder taken from reference TRBV9 and TRBJ2-4, is DSGVTQTPKHLITATGQRVTLRCSPRSGDLSVYWYQQSLDQGLQFLIQYYNGEERAKGNILERFSAQQFPDLHSELNLSSLELGDSALYFCASSVSWEVKNIQYFGAGTRLSVL.